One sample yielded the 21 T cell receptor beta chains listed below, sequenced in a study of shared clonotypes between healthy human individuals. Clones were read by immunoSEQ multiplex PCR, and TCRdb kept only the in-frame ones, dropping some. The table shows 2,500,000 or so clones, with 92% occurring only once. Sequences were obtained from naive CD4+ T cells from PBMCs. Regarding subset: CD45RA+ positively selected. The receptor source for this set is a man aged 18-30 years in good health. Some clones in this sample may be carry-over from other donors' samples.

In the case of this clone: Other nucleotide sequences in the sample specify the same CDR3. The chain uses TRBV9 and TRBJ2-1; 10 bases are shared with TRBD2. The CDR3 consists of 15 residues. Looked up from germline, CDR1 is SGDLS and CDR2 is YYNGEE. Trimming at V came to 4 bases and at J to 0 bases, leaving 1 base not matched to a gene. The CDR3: CASSSSGSSYNEQFF. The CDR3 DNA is TGTGCCAGCAGCTCTAGCGGGAGCTCCTACAATGAGCAGTTCTTC.

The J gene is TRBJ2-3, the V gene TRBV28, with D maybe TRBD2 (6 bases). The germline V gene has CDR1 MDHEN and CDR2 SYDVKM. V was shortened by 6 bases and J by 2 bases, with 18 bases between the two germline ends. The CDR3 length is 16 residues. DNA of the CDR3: TGTGCCAGCAGCATATACATAGCGGCCGACACAGATACGCAGTATTTT. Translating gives CASSIYIAADTDTQYF.

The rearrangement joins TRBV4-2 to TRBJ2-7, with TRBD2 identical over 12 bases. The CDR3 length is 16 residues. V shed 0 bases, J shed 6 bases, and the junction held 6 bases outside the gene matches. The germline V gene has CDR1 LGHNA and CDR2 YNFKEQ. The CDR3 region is CASSQDGSSGRVEQYF. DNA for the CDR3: TGTGCCAGCAGCCAAGATGGGTCTAGCGGGAGGGTCGAGCAGTACTTC.

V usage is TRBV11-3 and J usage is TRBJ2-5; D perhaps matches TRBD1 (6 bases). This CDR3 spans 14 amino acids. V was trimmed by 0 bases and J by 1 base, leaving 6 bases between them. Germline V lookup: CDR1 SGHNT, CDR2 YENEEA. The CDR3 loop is CASSLEDSQETQYF. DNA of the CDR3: TGTGCCAGCAGCTTAGAGGACAGCCAAGAGACCCAGTACTTC.

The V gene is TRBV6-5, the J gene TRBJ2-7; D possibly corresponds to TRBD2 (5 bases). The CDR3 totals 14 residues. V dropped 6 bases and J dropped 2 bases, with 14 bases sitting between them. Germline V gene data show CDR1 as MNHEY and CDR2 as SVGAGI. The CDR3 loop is CASRHRAGTYEQYF. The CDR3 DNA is TGTGCCAGCAGGCATCGGGCCGGGACCTACGAGCAGTACTTC.

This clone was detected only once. DNA of the CDR3: TGTGCCAGCAGTCCGGTGGCAGGCTACGAGCAGTACTTC. The encoded protein is CASSPVAGYEQYF. This sequence joins TRBV2 and TRBJ2-7; no clear D. The CDR3 covers 13 residues. The V end lost 5 bases, the J end lost 3 bases, and 11 bases lay between the germline ends. In germline, CDR1 is SNHLY, CDR2 FYNNEI.

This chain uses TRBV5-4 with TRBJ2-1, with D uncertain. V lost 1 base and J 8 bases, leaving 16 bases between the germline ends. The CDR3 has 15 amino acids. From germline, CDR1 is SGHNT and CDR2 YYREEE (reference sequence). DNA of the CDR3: TGTGCCAGCAGCTTGTTGGAGTCCCTGGCTCATGAGCAGTTCTTC. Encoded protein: CASSLLESLAHEQFF.

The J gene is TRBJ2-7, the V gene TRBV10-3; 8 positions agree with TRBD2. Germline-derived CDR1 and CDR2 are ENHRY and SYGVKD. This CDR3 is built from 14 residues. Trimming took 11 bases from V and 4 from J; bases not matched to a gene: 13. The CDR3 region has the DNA TGTGCCGTGTCCCGGTCGGGACTAGGTTACGAGCAGTACTTC. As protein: CAVSRSGLGYEQYF.

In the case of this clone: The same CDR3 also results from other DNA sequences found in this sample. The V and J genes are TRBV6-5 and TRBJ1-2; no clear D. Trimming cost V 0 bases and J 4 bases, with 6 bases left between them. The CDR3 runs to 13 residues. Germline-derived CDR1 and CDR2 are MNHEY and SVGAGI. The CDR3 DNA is TGTGCCAGCAGTTACTCTCATGGCTATGGCTACACCTTC. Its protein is CASSYSHGYGYTF.

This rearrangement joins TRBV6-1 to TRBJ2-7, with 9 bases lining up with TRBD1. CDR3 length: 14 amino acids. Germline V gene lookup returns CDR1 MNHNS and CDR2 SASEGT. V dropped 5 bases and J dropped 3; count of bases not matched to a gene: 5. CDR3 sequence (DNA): TGTGCCAGCAGTAGGGACAGGGTGCTCTACGAGCAGTACTTC. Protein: CASSRDRVLYEQYF.

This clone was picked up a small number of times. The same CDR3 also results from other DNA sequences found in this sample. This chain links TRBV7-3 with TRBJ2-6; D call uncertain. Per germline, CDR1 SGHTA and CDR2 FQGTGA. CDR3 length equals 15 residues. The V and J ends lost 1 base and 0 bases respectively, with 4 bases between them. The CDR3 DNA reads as TGTGCCAGCAGCTTAAGGGCCTCTGGGGCCAACGTCCTGACTTTC. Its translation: CASSLRASGANVLTF.

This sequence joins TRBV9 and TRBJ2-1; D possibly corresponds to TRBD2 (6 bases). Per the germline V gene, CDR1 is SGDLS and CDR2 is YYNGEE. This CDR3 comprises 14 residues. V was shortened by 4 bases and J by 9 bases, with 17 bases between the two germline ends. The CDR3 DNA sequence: TGTGCCAGCAGCCCGGTCGGACTAAACCGTGAGCAGTTCTTC. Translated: CASSPVGLNREQFF.

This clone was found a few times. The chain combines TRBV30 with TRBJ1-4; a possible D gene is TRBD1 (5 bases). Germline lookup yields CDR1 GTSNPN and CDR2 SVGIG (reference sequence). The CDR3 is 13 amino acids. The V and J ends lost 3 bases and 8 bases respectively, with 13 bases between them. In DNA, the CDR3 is TGTGCCTGGAGATTAAAGGGGTCGGAAAAACTGTTTTTT. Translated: CAWRLKGSEKLFF.

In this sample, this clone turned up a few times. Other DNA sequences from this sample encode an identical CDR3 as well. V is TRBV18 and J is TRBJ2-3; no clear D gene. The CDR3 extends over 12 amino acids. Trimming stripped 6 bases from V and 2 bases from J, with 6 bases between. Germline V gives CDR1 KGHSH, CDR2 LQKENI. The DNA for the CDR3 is TGTGCCAGCTCCCCCGACACAGATACGCAGTATTTT. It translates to CASSPDTDTQYF.

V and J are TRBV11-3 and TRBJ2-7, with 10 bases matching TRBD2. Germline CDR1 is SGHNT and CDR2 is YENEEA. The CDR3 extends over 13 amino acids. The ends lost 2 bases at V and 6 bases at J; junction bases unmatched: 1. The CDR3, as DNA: TGTGCCAGCAGCTTAATAGCGGGGGGCGAGCAGTACTTC. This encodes CASSLIAGGEQYF.

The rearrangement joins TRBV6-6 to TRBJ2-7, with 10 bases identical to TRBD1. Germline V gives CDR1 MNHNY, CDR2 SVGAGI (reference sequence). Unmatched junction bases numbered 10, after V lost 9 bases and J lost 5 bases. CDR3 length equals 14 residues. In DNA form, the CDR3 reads TGTGCCAGTGGGACCGGGACAGGGGTGAACGAGCAGTACTTC. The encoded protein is CASGTGTGVNEQYF.

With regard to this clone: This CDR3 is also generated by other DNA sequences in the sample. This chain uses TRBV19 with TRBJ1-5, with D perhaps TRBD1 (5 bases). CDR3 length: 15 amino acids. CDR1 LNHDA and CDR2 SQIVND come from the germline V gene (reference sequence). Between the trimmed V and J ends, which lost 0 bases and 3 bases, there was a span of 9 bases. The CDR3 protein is CASSIEAGNNQPQHF. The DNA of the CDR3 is TGTGCCAGTAGTATAGAGGCAGGGAACAATCAGCCCCAGCATTTT.

This CDR3 reads CASSRGASGANVLTF. The CDR3 DNA follows: TGTGCCAGCAGCCGGGGGGCCTCTGGGGCCAACGTCCTGACTTTC. The chain couples TRBV7-9 to TRBJ2-6; D is possibly TRBD2 (7 bases). The CDR3 length is 15 residues. The V gene lost 5 bases and the J gene lost 0 bases, with 8 bases spanning the gap. CDR1 SEHNR and CDR2 FQNEAQ come from the germline V gene (reference sequence).

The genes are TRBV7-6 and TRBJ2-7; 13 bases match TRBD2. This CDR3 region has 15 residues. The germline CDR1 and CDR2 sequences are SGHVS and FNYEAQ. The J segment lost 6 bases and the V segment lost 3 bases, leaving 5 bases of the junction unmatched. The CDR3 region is CASSFGLAGDGEQYF. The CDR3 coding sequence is TGTGCCAGCAGCTTCGGACTAGCGGGAGACGGCGAGCAGTACTTC.

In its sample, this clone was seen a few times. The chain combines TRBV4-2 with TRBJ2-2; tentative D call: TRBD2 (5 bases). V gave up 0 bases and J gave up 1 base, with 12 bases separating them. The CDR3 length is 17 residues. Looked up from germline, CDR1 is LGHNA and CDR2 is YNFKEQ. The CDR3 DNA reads TGTGCCAGCAGCCAAGATTTGAAGCGGATGAACACCGGGGAGCTGTTTTTT. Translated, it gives CASSQDLKRMNTGELFF.

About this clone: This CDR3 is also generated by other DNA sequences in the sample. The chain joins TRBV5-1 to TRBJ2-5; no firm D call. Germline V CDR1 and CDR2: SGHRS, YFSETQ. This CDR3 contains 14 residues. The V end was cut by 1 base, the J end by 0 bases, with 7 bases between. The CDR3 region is CASSLLPDQETQYF. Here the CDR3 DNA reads TGCGCCAGCAGCTTGCTTCCGGACCAAGAGACCCAGTACTTC.